The 18 T cell receptor beta chains below come from one sample, sequenced in a study of blood T cell repertoires in COVID-19. Some clones are missing from TCRdb's copy, which holds only in-frame ones; the method was immunoSEQ multiplex PCR. The sample contains 60,000 to 95,000 clones, roughly 86% of which appear only once. Input material: peripheral blood. Receptors were obtained from a woman aged 45-60 years with acute or convalescent COVID-19.

V and J are TRBV30 and TRBJ2-7; the match to TRBD2 covers 7 bases. Germline trimming cut 4 bases from V and 5 bases from J; bases unmatched to any gene: 11. CDR1 and CDR2 from the germline V gene are GTSNPN and SVGIG (reference sequence). The CDR3 extends over 14 amino acids. The CDR3 loop is CAWKGFVGGNEQYF. The CDR3 bases are TGTGCCTGGAAGGGCTTCGTGGGGGGGAACGAGCAGTACTTC.

This rearrangement joins TRBV3-1 (or the pseudogene TRBV3-2) to TRBJ2-2; TRBD1 matches at 10 bases. Germline CDR1 and CDR2: LGHDT and YNNKEL (reference sequence). This CDR3 contains 16 residues. The trim removed 5 bases at V and 5 bases at J, leaving 8 bases unmatched. CDR3 in amino acids: CASSDTGTGETGELFF. The CDR3 DNA reads as TGTGCCAGCAGCGATACCGGGACAGGGGAGACCGGGGAGCTGTTTTTT.

The chain recombines TRBV5-6 with TRBJ1-5, with D hard to call. Germline V gene sequence: CDR1 SGHDT, CDR2 YYEEEE. The V gene lost 4 bases and the J gene lost 1 base, with 9 bases spanning the gap. This CDR3 contains 14 residues. The CDR3 loop is CASSDRQSNQPQHF. CDR3 DNA sequence: TGTGCCAGCAGCGATAGACAAAGCAATCAGCCCCAGCATTTT.

For the CDR3, the DNA is TGTGCCAGCACGGACAGGAATTCACCCCTCCACTTT. It specifies CASTDRNSPLHF. The chain recombines TRBV19 with TRBJ1-6, with 7 bases fitting TRBD1. V lost 9 bases to trimming and J lost 7 bases; unmatched junction nucleotides: 3. This CDR3 region has 12 residues. Looked up from germline, CDR1 is LNHDA and CDR2 is SQIVND (reference sequence). Using reference TRBV19 and TRBJ1-6 for the parts outside the CDR3, the full variable domain is DGGITQSPKYLFRKEGQNVTLSCEQNLNHDAMYWYRQDPGQGLRLIYYSQIVNDFQKGDIAEGYSVSREKKESFPLTVTSAQKNPTAFYLCASTDRNSPLHFGNGTRLTVT.

The chain recombines TRBV5-6 with TRBJ1-1; D is uncertain. Germline assignment: CDR1 SGHDT and CDR2 YYEEEE. The CDR3 has 13 residues. V was cut by 0 bases and J by 1 base, with 4 bases left in between. DNA of the CDR3: TGTGCCAGCAGCTTGGCAGGGAACACTGAAGCTTTCTTT. It specifies CASSLAGNTEAFF. Combining the CDR3 with reference TRBV5-6 and TRBJ1-1 gives the whole variable domain DAGVTQSPTHLIKTRGQQVTLRCSPKSGHDTVSWYQQALGQGPQFIFQYYEEEERQRGNFPDRFSGHQFPNYSSELNVNALLLGDSALYLCASSLAGNTEAFFGQGTRLTVV.

This chain connects TRBV30 to TRBJ1-2; maybe TRBD1 (5 bases). V was clipped by 2 bases and J by 5 bases, with 9 bases between them. Looked up from germline, CDR1 is GTSNPN and CDR2 is SVGIG (reference sequence). This CDR3 is built from 12 residues. The CDR3 sequence: CAWSSGQYGYTF. For the CDR3, the DNA is TGTGCCTGGAGTTCAGGGCAATATGGCTACACCTTC.

The chain has TRBV28 and TRBJ1-6; 9 nucleotides line up with TRBD1. Germline-derived CDR1 and CDR2 are MDHEN and SYDVKM. After removal of 9 bases from V and 9 bases from J, the junction contained 6 bases not matched to a gene. The CDR3 is made up of 13 amino acids. Here the CDR3 DNA reads TGTGCCAGTTTAGGACAGGGGACTTCACCCCTCCACTTT. The encoded protein is CASLGQGTSPLHF.

J is TRBJ2-7 and V is TRBV3-1 (or the pseudogene TRBV3-2), with TRBD1 identical over 10 bases. The CDR3 consists of 16 residues. CDR1 is LGHDT and CDR2 is YNNKEL in the germline V gene (reference sequence). With 3 bases clipped from V and 6 bases from J, the junction kept 11 bases outside the gene matches. Here the CDR3 reads CASSQEGTGVAGEQYF. CDR3 in DNA: TGTGCCAGCAGCCAGGAGGGGACAGGGGTGGCGGGCGAGCAGTACTTC.

The chain's CDR3 is CASSQVRRGPGYGYTF. In nucleotides, the CDR3 is TGTGCCAGCAGCCAAGTTCGGAGGGGGCCTGGGTATGGCTACACCTTC. This chain connects TRBV3-1 (or the pseudogene TRBV3-2) to TRBJ1-2, with 7 bases lining up with TRBD1. J gave up 5 bases and V 1 base, and 10 bases lay outside the gene matches. Germline V lookup: CDR1 LGHDT, CDR2 YNNKEL (reference sequence). CDR3 length: 16 amino acids.

This rearrangement joins TRBV7-2 to TRBJ1-1; possible D gene TRBD1, 6 bases. The CDR3 has 14 amino acids. Germline V gene sequence: CDR1 SGHTA, CDR2 FQGNSA. V was shortened by 3 bases and J by 1 base, with 9 bases between the two germline ends. The CDR3 is CASSFGQSNTEAFF. The CDR3 bases are TGTGCCAGCAGCTTCGGACAGTCGAACACTGAAGCTTTCTTT.

The V call is TRBV19, the J call TRBJ1-1; weak D call: TRBD1 (5 bases). Trimming took off 4 bases at V and 3 bases at J, with 12 bases between the two ends. This CDR3 is 14 amino acids long. The V gene's germline CDR1 is LNHDA and CDR2 SQIVND (reference sequence). This CDR3 is CASSKGNSYTEAFF. The CDR3 DNA is TGTGCCAGTAGTAAGGGGAATTCGTACACTGAAGCTTTCTTT.

This rearrangement joins TRBV18 to TRBJ2-7, with TRBD1 matching over 10 bases. Per germline, CDR1 KGHSH and CDR2 LQKENI. V gave up 4 bases and J gave up 2 bases; unmatched junction bases: 11. The CDR3 runs 17 residues. CDR3 bases: TGTGCCAGCTCACTAGACCGAGCCGGGACAGGGGCCTACGAGCAGTACTTC. It specifies CASSLDRAGTGAYEQYF. Combining the CDR3 with reference TRBV18 and TRBJ2-7 gives the whole variable domain NAGVMQNPRHLVRRRGQEARLRCSPMKGHSHVYWYRQLPEEGLKFMVYLQKENIIDESGMPKERFSAEFPKEGPSILRIQQVVRGDSAAYFCASSLDRAGTGAYEQYFGPGTRLTVT.

The J gene is TRBJ2-2, the V gene TRBV5-1; 11 nucleotides match TRBD2. The V gene end was trimmed by 0 bases and the J gene end by 5 bases; junction bases not matched to a gene: 6. The CDR3 loop spans 17 amino acids. The germline V gene encodes CDR1 SGHRS and CDR2 YFSETQ. The CDR3 protein is CASSLVLAGVGTGELFF. The CDR3 DNA is TGCGCCAGCAGCTTGGTACTAGCGGGAGTAGGGACCGGGGAGCTGTTTTTT.

The V gene is TRBV6-5, the J gene TRBJ2-3; TRBD2 matches at 8 bases. CDR3 length: 15 residues. Germline V gene lookup returns CDR1 MNHEY and CDR2 SVGAGI. The J segment lost 2 bases and the V segment lost 4 bases, leaving 5 bases of the junction unmatched. CDR3 bases: TGTGCCAGCAGTTTATCTAGCGGGTCCACAGATACGCAGTATTTT. Translation: CASSLSSGSTDTQYF.

The V gene is TRBV25-1, the J gene TRBJ2-6, with TRBD1 as a possible D gene (6 bases). The V and J ends lost 3 bases and 0 bases respectively, with 12 bases between them. This CDR3 region has 17 residues. Germline CDR1 and CDR2: MGHDK and SYGVNS. CDR3: CASSEGAKISGANVLTF. CDR3 sequence (DNA): TGTGCCAGCAGTGAGGGGGCGAAAATCTCTGGGGCCAACGTCCTGACTTTC.

This clone was picked up a small number of times. The chain uses TRBV14 and TRBJ2-7; tentatively, D is TRBD1 (5 bases). The CDR3 covers 14 residues. Germline values: CDR1 SGHDN, CDR2 FVKESK. Deletions cut 6 bases from V and 0 bases from J, with 12 bases between. Written as DNA, the CDR3 is TGTGCCAGCAGAAGACAGTCGAGCTCCTACGAGCAGTACTTC. It translates to CASRRQSSSYEQYF. The variable domain in full, with the rest retrieved from reference TRBV14 and TRBJ2-7, is EAGVTQFPSHSVIEKGQTVTLRCDPISGHDNLYWYRRVMGKEIKFLLHFVKESKQDESGMPNNRFLAERTGGTYSTLKVQPAELEDSGVYFCASRRQSSSYEQYFGPGTRLTVT.

This clone occurred a few times. The genes are TRBV9 and TRBJ1-1, with D unresolved. The germline CDR1 and CDR2 sequences are SGDLS and YYNGEE. This CDR3 spans 14 amino acids. Trimming pared 0 bases from V and 0 bases from J, leaving 6 bases between. CDR3: CASSVVGVNTEAFF. The CDR3 nucleotides are TGTGCCAGCAGCGTAGTAGGAGTGAACACTGAAGCTTTCTTT.

The sample holds a few counts of this clone. This chain joins TRBV6-6 and TRBJ1-2, with TRBD1 as a possible D gene (5 bases). The CDR3 extends over 12 amino acids. Germline CDR1 is MNHNY and CDR2 is SVGAGI (reference sequence). V lost 8 bases, J lost 3 bases, and 10 bases lay in between. Here the CDR3 reads CASQGLYYGYTF. The DNA for the CDR3 is TGTGCCAGCCAGGGCCTTTACTATGGCTACACCTTC.